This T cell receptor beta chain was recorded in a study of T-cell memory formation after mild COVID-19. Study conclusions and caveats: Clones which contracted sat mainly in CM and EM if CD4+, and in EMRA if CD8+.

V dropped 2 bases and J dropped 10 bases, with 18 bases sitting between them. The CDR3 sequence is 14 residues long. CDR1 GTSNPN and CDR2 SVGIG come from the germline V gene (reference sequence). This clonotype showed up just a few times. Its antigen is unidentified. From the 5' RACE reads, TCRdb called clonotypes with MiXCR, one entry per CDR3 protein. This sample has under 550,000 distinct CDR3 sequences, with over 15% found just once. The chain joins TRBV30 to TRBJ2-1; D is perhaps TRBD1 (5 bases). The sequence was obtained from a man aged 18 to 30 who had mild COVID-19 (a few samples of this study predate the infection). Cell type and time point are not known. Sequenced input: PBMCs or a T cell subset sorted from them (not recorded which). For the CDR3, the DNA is TGTGCCTGGAGTCGCAGGGAACTCGCGAGGGAGCAGTTCTTC. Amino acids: CAWSRRELAREQFF.